This T cell receptor (beta chain) was observed in a study of blood T cells in healthy people across ages (dated by TCRdb to about 2015). At the level of the whole study: In model experiments, roughly one uniquely barcoded TCR beta cDNA molecule per two T cells was captured by template switching. Using deep sequencing normalized with unique cDNA molecular identifiers, the study measured how TCR beta repertoire diversity changes with age. Donors were grouped into four age groups: young (average 16 years), middle-aged (approximately 41), aged (62) and long-lived (about 82). Donors of different ages were randomly distributed across sequencing lanes to avoid experimental bias. For two donors (one aged 18 to 30 and one aged 80 or older), the study analyzed two additional independent replicas of 1 million unique cDNA reads from the same blood draw. General study outcomes and caveats: Compared with the aged group, the long-lived group had more naive CD4+ T cells, fewer expanded clones and increased TCR diversity, suggesting age selection. Observed TCR beta diversity per million T cells fell roughly linearly with age, and a significant reduction was already apparent by age around 44. Estimates of total diversity based on one million sequenced T cells were regarded as lower bounds and as underestimates. Observed TCR beta diversity correlated strongly with the percentage of naive T cells measured by flow cytometry. Conclusive comparison of naive and antigen-experienced compartments was prevented by the profiling of bulk unsorted PBMCs. The CMV infection status of donors was not known, potentially confounding age-related changes in expanded clonotypes.

This clonotype occurred a few times. Its antigen remains undetermined. The junction does not match germline at one end; this may be a read error. Library method: 5' RACE. The sequencing machine was an Illumina HiSeq 2500. A second about 7 to 11 cycle PCR used a sample-barcoded 5' primer and a J-beta primer mix. A template-switch 5' adaptor carrying 12 random nucleotides introduced a unique molecular identifier onto each TCR beta cDNA molecule. Each sample yielded at least 3 million CDR3-containing paired-end reads. All of the RNA was converted into first-strand cDNA using the Mint cDNA synthesis kit, with a TRBC-specific oligonucleotide serving as the primer. Following uracil-DNA glycosylase treatment, a first 18-cycle PCR with universal primers M1SS and BC2_uni_R was performed on all cDNA. The paper's processing steps were these. For normalization, 1 million high-quality reads were randomly selected from each sample, with every read carrying a distinct molecular identifier. Reads with shared molecular identifiers were discarded instead of being binned into consensus sequences. MiTCR, set to a Q25 quality threshold and the strictest error-elimination algorithm, was used for CDR3 identification, clonotype clustering and error correction. A nonparametric unseen species model with Euler transformation was used to estimate lower-bound total TCR beta diversity. TCRdb's own reprocessing of the public reads used fastp at Q25 and MiXCR and kept productive beta chains. Entries are consolidated by CDR3 protein sequence, retaining the most common genes and DNA. The V and J calls follow TCRdb's processing rather than the paper's. This sample has some 1.5 million distinct CDR3 sequences in its table, and 28% of those were observed once. Together, the top ten hold 7.7% of the sample.

Systemically healthy Caucasian individuals from Russia, some 36 in total and aged roughly 6 to 100 years, were included as donors. Each donor gave about 10 milliliters of peripheral blood, drawn into EDTA-treated Vacutainer tubes. Ficoll-Paque density-gradient centrifugation was used to isolate PBMCs, with at least 6.5 million per sample. Total RNA, at least 6 micrograms per sample, was extracted from PBMCs with Trizol reagent. For every donor, flow cytometry on a PBMC aliquot measured the percentage of naive CD45RAhigh/CD27high T cells. The specimen sequenced was blood. The TCR comes from a woman in her thirties in good health.

The DNA reads as follows: TGCAGTGTTAGAGAAAAGGGGATAATCTGTTTATGGGCCAACGTCCTGACTTTC. Its protein is CSVREKGIICLWANVLTF. The receptor chain draws on TRBV20-1 and TRBJ2-6, with TRBD1 as a weak D call on 5 bases. CDR1 and CDR2 (DFQATT, SNEGSKA) derive from the germline V gene (reference sequence). Counted from cysteine to phenylalanine, this CDR3 has 18 amino acids. Only the CDR3 DNA stays, 54 bases, in frame from base 1.